This entry describes one T cell receptor (beta chain). Here immunoSEQ multiplex PCR was the method, and the copy in TCRdb shows in-frame clones only, minus some. Here the sample spans 100,000 to 150,000 clones, 80% to 90% being singletons. The data belong to a study of control samples from healthy donors and cancer patients. The clonotype originates from a man aged 55 to 69 in good health. Material for sequencing was blood.

For the CDR3, the DNA is TGTGCCAGCGGAACCCCAGGAGGTGGAAACACCATATATTTT. It translates to CASGTPGGGNTIYF. The V and J genes are TRBV28 and TRBJ1-3; D is undetermined. The germline gives CDR1 MDHEN, CDR2 SYDVKM. V was shortened by 8 bases and J by 3 bases, with 14 bases between the two germline ends. The CDR3 spans 14 residues.